The source of this T cell receptor beta chain is a study of shared clonotypes between healthy human individuals. The V end was cut by 3 bases, the J end by 8 bases, with 5 bases between. Germline CDR1 is MGHDK and CDR2 is SYGVNS. CDR3 length: 11 residues. Study findings and constraints: The sole specimen, blood, was sampled, and tissue repertoires likely differ.

As to this clone: The antigen is undetermined.

The repertoire was sequenced with immunoSEQ multiplex PCR; TCRdb's copy has only in-frame clones and lacks some. The table lists 1.6 million or so clones, roughly 96% of them singletons. The TCR comes from a man younger than 40 in good health. The gene calls are TRBV25-1 and TRBJ2-1; D gene uncertain. Material for sequencing was naive CD4+ T cells sorted from blood. Subset denoted: CD45RA+ positively selected. CDR3 nucleotides: TGTGCCAGCAGTGATGGGTATGAGCAGTTCTTC. Translation: CASSDGYEQFF.